Below are 19 T cell receptor beta chains sequenced from a single sample in a study of blood T cell repertoires in COVID-19 (dated by TCRdb to the early 2020s). The receptor library was made with the immunoSEQ multiplex PCR assay. In its TCRdb copy, this immuneACCESS table keeps in-frame sequences only and misses some clones. Where compared with another copy, unresolved V genes explain less than half of these, and the others have no known cause. This sample is represented by nearly 250,000 clones; around 86% of them were singletons. More than 2% of the sample goes to the ten largest clones. The sample comprised PBMCs or T cells enriched from blood (not recorded which). All receptors derive from a woman in her forties or fifties who had recovered from COVID-19.

This sequence joins TRBV10-3 and TRBJ1-2; no reliable D call. Trimming stripped 2 bases from V and 1 base from J, with 11 bases between. Germline CDR1 ENHRY, CDR2 SYGVKD. The CDR3 spans 15 residues. The CDR3 region has the DNA TGTGCCATCAGTGAGAATCCCTACAGTAACTATGGCTACACCTTC. The encoded protein is CAISENPYSNYGYTF.

The chain uses TRBV7-3 and TRBJ2-1; 12 nucleotides align to TRBD2. Trimming removed 5 bases from V and 1 base from J; junction bases left unmatched: 15. The germline V gene encodes CDR1 SGHTA and CDR2 FQGTGA. The CDR3 loop spans 20 amino acids. The CDR3 nucleotides read TGTGCCAGCAGCCCATCCGGGTCTAGCGGGAGGGCCATGTCCTACAATGAGCAGTTCTTC. Translated: CASSPSGSSGRAMSYNEQFF.

CDR3 coding DNA: TGTGCCAGCTCATTGACTTGGGGAGCTGGGGCCAACGTCCTGACTTTC. Its translation is CASSLTWGAGANVLTF. The V gene is TRBV18, the J gene TRBJ2-6; TRBD2 is a possible D gene (5 bases). Trimming pared 5 bases from V and 2 bases from J, leaving 13 bases between. The germline V gene encodes CDR1 KGHSH and CDR2 LQKENI. The CDR3 is 16 amino acids. Together with reference TRBV18 and TRBJ2-6, the CDR3 gives the full variable domain: NAGVMQNPRHLVRRRGQEARLRCSPMKGHSHVYWYRQLPEEGLKFMVYLQKENIIDESGMPKERFSAEFPKEGPSILRIQQVVRGDSAAYFCASSLTWGAGANVLTFGAGSRLTVL.

The rearrangement links TRBV19 to TRBJ1-2; 7 nucleotides agree with TRBD1. Germline CDR1 reads LNHDA; CDR2 reads SQIVND (reference sequence). V lost 8 bases, J lost 0 bases, and 3 bases stayed unmatched. The CDR3 length is 13 residues. CDR3 bases: TGTGCCAGTGCCCAGGGGGCTAACTATGGCTACACCTTC. As protein: CASAQGANYGYTF.

V usage is TRBV7-2 and J usage is TRBJ1-4; D remains unclear. The CDR3 totals 12 residues. In germline, CDR1 is SGHTA, CDR2 FQGNSA. The germline V and J ends were trimmed by 2 bases and 8 bases, with 6 bases remaining between them. The CDR3 DNA is TGTGCCAGCAGCTTACCGGGGGAAAAACTGTTTTTT. Translated: CASSLPGEKLFF.

V usage is TRBV20-1 and J usage is TRBJ1-2; a possible D gene is TRBD1 (5 bases). V was trimmed by 3 bases and J by 7 bases, leaving 18 bases between them. The CDR3 is 14 amino acids. Per germline, CDR1 DFQATT and CDR2 SNEGSKA (reference sequence). As DNA, the CDR3 is TGCAGTGCTAGTGGCAGGGAGGATATCGGTGGCTACACCTTC. Its translation: CSASGREDIGGYTF.

The rearrangement joins TRBV3-1 (or the pseudogene TRBV3-2) to TRBJ1-2; 8 bases line up with TRBD1. This CDR3 spans 15 amino acids. Germline-derived CDR1 and CDR2 are LGHDT and YNNKEL (reference sequence). V shed 1 base and J 8 bases; nucleotides not matched to a gene: 9. The CDR3 reads CASSQGRTGLEGYTF. The CDR3 region has the DNA TGTGCCAGCAGCCAAGGCCGGACAGGGCTCGAAGGCTACACCTTC.

The rearrangement joins TRBV10-3 to TRBJ1-6; 8 bases are shared with TRBD1. This CDR3 contains 15 residues. V shed 2 bases and J 3 bases; nucleotides not matched to a gene: 0. The V gene's germline CDR1 is ENHRY and CDR2 SYGVKD. Here the CDR3 reads CAISETGGYNSPLHF. CDR3 DNA: TGTGCCATCAGTGAGACAGGGGGCTATAATTCACCCCTCCACTTT.

The chain is built from TRBV4-3 and TRBJ1-6; TRBD1 matches at 9 bases. CDR3 length: 15 residues. The V gene end was trimmed by 1 base and the J gene end by 9 bases; junction bases not matched to a gene: 4. CDR1 is LGHNA and CDR2 is YSLEER in the germline V gene. In DNA, the CDR3 is TGCGCCAGCAGCCAAGGGACAGGGGTGGGTTCACCCCTCCACTTT. Protein sequence: CASSQGTGVGSPLHF.

This rearrangement joins TRBV27 to TRBJ2-7; D uncertain. Germline V gene lookup returns CDR1 MNHEY and CDR2 SMNVEV (reference sequence). The CDR3 covers 13 residues. V shed 4 bases and J shed 3 bases, with 10 bases lying between them. The CDR3 DNA reads as TGTGCCAGCAGTTCCCTCCTCCTCTACGAGCAGTACTTC. It translates to CASSSLLLYEQYF.

This clone has only a few counts. The chain joins TRBV7-9 to TRBJ1-3, with TRBD1 matching 11 bases. Germline CDR1 is SEHNR and CDR2 is FQNEAQ (reference sequence). The CDR3 loop spans 15 amino acids. J gave up 8 bases and V 5 bases, and 8 bases lay outside the gene matches. Here the CDR3 DNA reads TGTGCCAGCAGCCAACCGGACAGGGGGCGGTACACCATATATTTT. Translated: CASSQPDRGRYTIYF.

This clone was picked up one time. The J gene is TRBJ2-7, the V gene TRBV28; TRBD2 matches 13 bases. V gave up 4 bases and J gave up 4 bases; unmatched junction bases: 4. Germline CDR1 and CDR2: MDHEN and SYDVKM. The CDR3 sequence is 15 residues long. For the CDR3, the DNA is TGTGCCAGCAGTTCCTCGGGACTAGCGGGATACGAGCAGTACTTC. Its protein is CASSSSGLAGYEQYF.

The chain joins TRBV15 to TRBJ2-3, with no clear D. Trimming cost V 1 base and J 6 bases, with 14 bases left between them. The CDR3 runs to 15 residues. Looked up from germline, CDR1 is LNHNV and CDR2 is YYDKDF (reference sequence). The CDR3 DNA sequence: TGTGCCACCAGCAGAGCTGCTAGTGCCGCCGATACGCAGTATTTT. Its protein is CATSRAASAADTQYF.

V and J are TRBV3-1 (or the pseudogene TRBV3-2) and TRBJ2-1; D unclear. Germline CDR1 and CDR2: LGHDT and YNNKEL (reference sequence). The CDR3 length is 14 residues. Trimming cost V 0 bases and J 10 bases, with 13 bases left between them. DNA of the CDR3: TGTGCCAGCAGCCAAGATATAACAGTCAGGGAGCAGTTCTTC. It translates to CASSQDITVREQFF.

The J gene is TRBJ1-1, the V gene TRBV4-1; 9 bases match TRBD1. The junction had 13 bases not matched to a gene; V was cut back by 3 bases and J by 5 bases. CDR3 size: 17 residues. Germline CDR1 is MGHRA and CDR2 is YSYEKL. The CDR3 is CASSQVRVGTGRTEAFF. The CDR3 coding sequence is TGCGCCAGCAGCCAGGTCAGGGTTGGGACAGGGAGAACTGAAGCTTTCTTT.

The rearrangement links TRBV7-3 to TRBJ1-1; 8 bases match TRBD1. Trimming took 3 bases from V and 3 from J; bases not matched to a gene: 6. CDR1 and CDR2 from the germline V gene are SGHTA and FQGTGA. The CDR3 has 15 amino acids. The CDR3 sequence is CASSLTGDSYTEAFF. The CDR3 bases are TGTGCCAGCAGCTTGACAGGGGATAGTTACACTGAAGCTTTCTTT.

The chain couples TRBV29-1 to TRBJ1-1; 7 bases agree with TRBD1. In germline, CDR1 is SQVTM, CDR2 ANQGSEA. The CDR3 sequence is 14 residues long. Trimming at V came to 7 bases and at J to 0 bases, leaving 8 bases not matched to a gene. The CDR3 loop is CSGGDDRVNTEAFF. DNA of the CDR3: TGCAGCGGGGGTGACGACAGGGTGAACACTGAAGCTTTCTTT.

The CDR3 loop is CASSYSTGGRNEQYF. In DNA form, the CDR3 reads TGTGCCAGCAGTTACTCTACAGGGGGCAGGAACGAGCAGTACTTC. The chain combines TRBV6-5 with TRBJ2-7; 9 bases fit TRBD1. V was clipped by 0 bases and J by 5 bases; unmatched bases: 5. The germline V gene encodes CDR1 MNHEY and CDR2 SVGAGI. This CDR3 comprises 15 residues.

The gene calls are TRBV10-2 and TRBJ2-2; 10 nucleotides line up with TRBD2. V dropped 7 bases and J dropped 7; count of bases not matched to a gene: 12. Germline CDR1 reads WSHSY; CDR2 reads SAAADI. This CDR3 region has 16 residues. DNA of the CDR3: TGCGCCAGCACGGGGAAGCGGGGGGGCTCGGTCGGGGAGCTGTTTTTT. It codes for CASTGKRGGSVGELFF.